This TCR beta chain was identified during a study of shared clonotypes between healthy human individuals. The CDR3 length is 13 residues. Germline V lookup: CDR1 MNHNY, CDR2 SVGAGI (reference sequence). The V and J ends lost 2 bases and 5 bases respectively, with 6 bases between them. Donors were healthy HIV-negative adults without recent acute infections or vaccinations. The method was immunoSEQ multiplex PCR; TCRdb's version includes in-frame clones alone and lacks a portion of them. Here the sample spans some 240,000 clones, over 50% being singletons. The receptor was derived from a man aged 25 to 40 in good health. The chain is built from TRBV6-6 and TRBJ2-2; D call uncertain. The sequenced sample consisted of memory CD4+ T cells sorted from blood. The subset here: CD45RA-negative fraction. CDR3 sequence: CASSYTATGELFF. The CDR3 DNA sequence: TGTGCCAGCAGTTACACAGCGACCGGGGAGCTGTTTTTT.